Listed here are 18 T cell receptor beta chains from one sample, sequenced in a study of identical twins. TCRdb used MiXCR to reprocess the 5' RACE reads, holding one entry per CDR3 protein. The table has fewer than 250,000 distinct CDR3 sequences, around 8.1% seen once; the top ten hold approximately 2%. This sample also appeared in a second study, on yellow fever vaccine responses in identical twins.

The sequenced sample was memory (CD45RO+) T cells sorted from blood. These receptor sequences come from a woman aged 18-35 years in good health.

The J gene is TRBJ2-4, the V gene TRBV12-3 or TRBV12-4, with 15 bases identical to TRBD2. V lost 11 bases, J lost 4 bases, and 15 bases stayed unmatched. This CDR3 region has 18 residues. CDR3 protein: CAFSSGLAGGQLKNIQYF. As DNA, the CDR3 is TGTGCCTTCAGTTCGGGACTAGCGGGGGGCCAGCTAAAAAACATTCAGTACTTC.

This clonotype was picked up many times. The rearrangement joins TRBV5-1 to TRBJ2-3, with D perhaps assigned TRBD1 or TRBD2 (5 bases each). CDR3 length equals 14 residues. Trimming pared 5 bases from V and 4 bases from J, leaving 14 bases between. Germline lookup yields CDR1 SGHRS and CDR2 YFSETQ. The CDR3 coding sequence is TGCGCCAGCAGACCGGGGCCCGGGGCAGATACGCAGTATTTT. Translated: CASRPGPGADTQYF.

This clonotype was picked up many times. The rearrangement joins TRBV5-6 to TRBJ2-5, with a possible D match to TRBD2 (6 bases). The V end lost 4 bases, the J end lost 4 bases, and 17 bases lay between the germline ends. The CDR3 totals 15 residues. CDR1 SGHDT and CDR2 YYEEEE come from the germline V gene. The CDR3 sequence: CASSLLGGAVETQYF. The CDR3 DNA reads as TGTGCCAGCAGCCTGCTAGGAGGGGCAGTAGAGACCCAGTACTTC.

This clonotype was seen many times. The chain carries TRBV7-2 and TRBJ2-3; D possibly corresponds to TRBD1 (6 bases). CDR3 length: 16 residues. Germline V gene sequence: CDR1 SGHTA, CDR2 FQGNSA. V was trimmed by 5 bases and J by 2 bases, leaving 17 bases between them. The CDR3 coding sequence is TGTGCCAGCAGCCACAGGACAGCTTCCTTCACAGATACGCAGTATTTT. It is translated as CASSHRTASFTDTQYF.

This clonotype came up many times. At one end, the junction sequence differs from germline, possibly due to a read error. The chain joins TRBV5-6 to TRBJ1-1, with 8 bases that match TRBD1. Germline V gene sequence: CDR1 SGHDT, CDR2 YYEEEE. The CDR3 is 14 residues long. The CDR3 DNA reads TGTGCCACCAGCCAAACAGGGGGAAGGACTGAAGCTTTCTTT. Protein: CATSQTGGRTEAFF.

This clonotype has a count of ten or more. The rearrangement uses TRBV7-6 and TRBJ2-3, with D possibly matching TRBD1 (6 bases). The CDR3 consists of 20 residues. V was shortened by 1 base and J by 1 base, with 24 bases between the two germline ends. CDR1 and CDR2 (germline): SGHVS, FNYEAQ. The CDR3 coding sequence is TGTGCCAGCAGCTTAGTGGTTAGTTCGGGACACTCGTGGGGCACAGATACGCAGTATTTT. Its protein product is CASSLVVSSGHSWGTDTQYF.

V and J are TRBV7-9 and TRBJ2-1; TRBD2 matches at 7 bases. The CDR3 contains 17 residues. The V gene's germline CDR1 is SEHNR and CDR2 FQNEAQ (reference sequence). V lost 5 bases, J lost 5 bases, and 15 bases stayed unmatched. CDR3 nucleotides: TGTGCCAGCAGCCTAAGGGCTGGGAGCGGGGCGGACAATGAGCAGTTCTTC. Encoded protein: CASSLRAGSGADNEQFF. The whole variable domain, remainder taken from reference TRBV7-9 and TRBJ2-1, is DTGVSQNPRHKITKRGQNVTFRCDPISEHNRLYWYRQTLGQGPEFLTYFQNEAQLEKSRLLSDRFSAERPKGSFSTLEIQRTEQGDSAMYLCASSLRAGSGADNEQFFGPGTRLTVL.

At least ten counts were recorded for this clonotype. The chain uses TRBV4-1 and TRBJ2-3; 8 bases match TRBD2. CDR1 is MGHRA and CDR2 is YSYEKL in the germline V gene. There are 17 residues in the CDR3. The J segment lost 5 bases and the V segment lost 0 bases, leaving 10 bases of the junction unmatched. CDR3 nucleotides: TGCGCCAGCAGCCAAGATCAGACGGGGGGGCCTCAAGATACGCAGTATTTT. Translating it yields CASSQDQTGGPQDTQYF.

This clonotype occurred a few times. This chain joins TRBV5-1 and TRBJ2-1, with D perhaps being TRBD1 or TRBD2 (7 bases each). With 0 bases removed from V and 7 bases from J, the gap between germline ends came to 20 bases. This CDR3 contains 17 residues. CDR1 is SGHRS, CDR2 YFSETQ, per germline. The CDR3 protein is CASSLASGRGRGNEQFF. For the CDR3, the DNA is TGCGCCAGCAGCTTGGCCAGTGGGAGGGGGCGCGGGAATGAGCAGTTCTTC.

This clonotype has ten or more counts. This chain uses TRBV4-2 with TRBJ1-5; D remains unclear. This CDR3 has 15 amino acids. The ends were cut back, 1 base at V and 7 bases at J, with 14 bases in the middle. In germline, CDR1 is LGHNA, CDR2 YNFKEQ. DNA of the CDR3: TGTGCCAGCAGCCAAGGGGCTGCAGAAAACCAGCCCCAGCATTTT. Protein: CASSQGAAENQPQHF.

This clonotype was detected a few times. The gene calls are TRBV27 and TRBJ1-1, with no clear D. The CDR3 runs 14 residues. From germline, CDR1 is MNHEY and CDR2 SMNVEV (reference sequence). The V end lost 5 bases, the J end lost 7 bases, and 17 bases lay between the germline ends. The CDR3 coding sequence is TGTGCCAGCAGTGCCACCGGGCCAACAGATGAAGCTTTCTTT. Its protein product is CASSATGPTDEAFF.

In regard to this clonotype: Lacking the conserved final phenylalanine or tryptophan, this CDR3 likely reflects a read error. The V call is TRBV29-1, the J call TRBJ2-4; TRBD1 agrees at 8 bases. Germline V gene lookup returns CDR1 SQVTM and CDR2 ANQGSEA. Trimming removed 7 bases from V and 5 bases from J; junction bases left unmatched: 4. The CDR3 is made up of 12 amino acids. Here the CDR3 DNA reads TGCAGCGCCGGACAGGGAGAAAACATTCAGTACTCC. Protein sequence: CSAGQGENIQYS.

This clonotype was counted only a few times. The chain links TRBV7-2 to TRBJ2-2; D is possibly TRBD1 or TRBD2 (6 bases each). Per germline, CDR1 SGHTA and CDR2 FQGNSA. Trimming removed 1 base at V and 5 bases at J, with 17 bases between. This CDR3 contains 17 residues. The CDR3 is CASSLGGAGLRTGELFF. CDR3 DNA sequence: TGTGCCAGCAGCTTAGGGGGGGCAGGGCTAAGGACCGGGGAGCTGTTTTTT.

This clonotype was observed a handful of times. V usage is TRBV28 and J usage is TRBJ2-5; no firm D call. With 3 bases removed from V and 2 bases from J, the gap between germline ends came to 10 bases. The germline V gene encodes CDR1 MDHEN and CDR2 SYDVKM. The CDR3 runs to 14 residues. CDR3 sequence reads: CASSFFPAQETQYF. CDR3 sequence (DNA): TGTGCCAGCAGTTTTTTTCCAGCGCAAGAGACCCAGTACTTC. The full variable domain, completed using reference TRBV28 and TRBJ2-5, is DVKVTQSSRYLVKRTGEKVFLECVQDMDHENMFWYRQDPGLGLRLIYFSYDVKMKEKGDIPEGYSVSREKKERFSLILESASTNQTSMYLCASSFFPAQETQYFGPGTRLLVL.

This chain uses TRBV6-5 with TRBJ2-7; D is perhaps TRBD1 (6 bases). Trimming stripped 0 bases from V and 6 bases from J, with 15 bases between. This CDR3 is built from 15 residues. Germline V gives CDR1 MNHEY, CDR2 SVGAGI. In nucleotides, the CDR3 is TGTGCCAGCAGTTACTCTTCAGGGGCGATCGTCGAGCAGTACTTC. It specifies CASSYSSGAIVEQYF.

V gene TRBV7-2 combines with J gene TRBJ2-3, with TRBD2 identical over 10 bases. Losses at the gene ends were 4 bases for V and 4 bases for J; bases not matched to a gene: 8. The CDR3 sequence is 16 residues long. The germline V gene encodes CDR1 SGHTA and CDR2 FQGNSA. The CDR3 protein is CASSSSGRASADTQYF. CDR3 DNA sequence: TGTGCCAGCAGCTCGAGCGGGAGGGCCTCGGCAGATACGCAGTATTTT.

This clonotype was seen ten or more times. The chain has TRBV20-1 and TRBJ2-7, with D tentatively TRBD2 (5 bases). Trimming cost V 6 bases and J 7 bases, with 22 bases left between them. CDR1 and CDR2 (germline): DFQATT, SNEGSKA (reference sequence). This CDR3 contains 14 residues. CDR3 loop: CSAAANTPLGEQYF. In nucleotides, the CDR3 is TGCAGTGCCGCCGCCAATACCCCACTAGGGGAGCAGTACTTC.

This clonotype was detected a few times. V and J are TRBV29-1 and TRBJ2-1; either TRBD1 or TRBD2 may fit D (6 bases each). V was pared by 4 bases and J by 10 bases, with 17 bases between. This CDR3 region has 13 residues. The germline V gene encodes CDR1 SQVTM and CDR2 ANQGSEA. For the CDR3, the DNA is TGCAGCGTTGGGGCAGTTCGAGGGGGGGAGCAGTTCTTC. Translation: CSVGAVRGGEQFF.